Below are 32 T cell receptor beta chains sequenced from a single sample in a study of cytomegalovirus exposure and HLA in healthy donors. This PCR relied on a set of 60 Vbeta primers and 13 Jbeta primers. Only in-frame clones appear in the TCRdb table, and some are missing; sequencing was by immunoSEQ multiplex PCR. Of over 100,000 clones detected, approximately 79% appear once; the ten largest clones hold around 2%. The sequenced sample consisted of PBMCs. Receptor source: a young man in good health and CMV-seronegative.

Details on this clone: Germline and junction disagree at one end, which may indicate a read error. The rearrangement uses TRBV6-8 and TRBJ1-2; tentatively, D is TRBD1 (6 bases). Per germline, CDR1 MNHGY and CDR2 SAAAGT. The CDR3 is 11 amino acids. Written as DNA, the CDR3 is TGTGCCAGCAGCGCGGACAGCAGAAAAGCCTTC. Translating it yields CASSADSRKAF.

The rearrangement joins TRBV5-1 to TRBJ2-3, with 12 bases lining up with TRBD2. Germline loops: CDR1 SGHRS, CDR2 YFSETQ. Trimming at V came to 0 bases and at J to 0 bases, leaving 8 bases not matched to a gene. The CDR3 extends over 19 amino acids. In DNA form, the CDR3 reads TGCGCCAGCAGCTTGGCCGTTACTAGCGGGGGGCTTAGCACAGATACGCAGTATTTT. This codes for CASSLAVTSGGLSTDTQYF.

The CDR3 loop is CASSFPNLDRSNTEAFF. CDR3 coding DNA: TGTGCCAGCAGTTTCCCAAACCTAGACAGGAGCAACACTGAAGCTTTCTTT. The V call is TRBV28, the J call TRBJ1-1, with D tentatively TRBD1 (6 bases). Germline V CDR1 and CDR2: MDHEN, SYDVKM. The CDR3 totals 17 residues. The V and J ends lost 3 bases and 2 bases respectively, with 19 bases between them.

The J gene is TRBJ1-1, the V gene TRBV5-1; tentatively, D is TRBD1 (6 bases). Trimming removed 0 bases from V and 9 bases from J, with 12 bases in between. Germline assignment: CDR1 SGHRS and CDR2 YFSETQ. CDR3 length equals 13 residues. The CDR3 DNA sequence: TGCGCCAGCAGCTTGGAGGGGGACCGGAAAGCTTTCTTT. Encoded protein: CASSLEGDRKAFF.

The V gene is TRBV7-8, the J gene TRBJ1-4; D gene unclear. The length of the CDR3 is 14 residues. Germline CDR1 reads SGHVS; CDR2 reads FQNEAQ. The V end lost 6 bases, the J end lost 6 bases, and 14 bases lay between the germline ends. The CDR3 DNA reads TGTGCCAGCAGTCTAACGGAGCTGGATGAAAAACTGTTTTTT. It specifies CASSLTELDEKLFF.

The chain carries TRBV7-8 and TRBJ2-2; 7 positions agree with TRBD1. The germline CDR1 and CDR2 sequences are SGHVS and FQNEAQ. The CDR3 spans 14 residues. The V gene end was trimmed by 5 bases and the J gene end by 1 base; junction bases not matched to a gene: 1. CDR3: CASSDRENTGELFF. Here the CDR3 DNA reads TGTGCCAGCAGCGACAGGGAGAACACCGGGGAGCTGTTTTTT.

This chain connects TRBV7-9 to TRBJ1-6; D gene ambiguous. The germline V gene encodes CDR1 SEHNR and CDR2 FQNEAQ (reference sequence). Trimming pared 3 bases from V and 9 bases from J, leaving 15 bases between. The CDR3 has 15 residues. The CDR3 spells CASSLNKIRGSPLHF. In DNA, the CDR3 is TGTGCCAGCAGCTTGAACAAGATCCGGGGTTCACCCCTCCACTTT.

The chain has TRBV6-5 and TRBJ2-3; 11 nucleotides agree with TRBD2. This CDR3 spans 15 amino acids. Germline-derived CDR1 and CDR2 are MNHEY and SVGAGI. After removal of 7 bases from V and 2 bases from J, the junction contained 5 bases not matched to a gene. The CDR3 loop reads CASTIAGGNTDTQYF. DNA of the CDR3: TGTGCCAGCACAATAGCGGGGGGGAACACAGATACGCAGTATTTT.

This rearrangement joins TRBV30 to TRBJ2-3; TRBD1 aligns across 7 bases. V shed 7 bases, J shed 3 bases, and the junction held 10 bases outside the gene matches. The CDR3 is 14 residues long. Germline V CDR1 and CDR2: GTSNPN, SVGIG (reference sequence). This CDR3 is CASSTGLLTDTQYF. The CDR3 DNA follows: TGTGCCTCCTCGACAGGGTTGTTAACAGATACGCAGTATTTT.

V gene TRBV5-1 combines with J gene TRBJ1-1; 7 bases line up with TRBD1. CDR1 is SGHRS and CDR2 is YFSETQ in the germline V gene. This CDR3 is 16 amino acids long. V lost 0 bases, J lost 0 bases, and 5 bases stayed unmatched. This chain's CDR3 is CASSLGDRFMNTEAFF. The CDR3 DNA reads TGCGCCAGCAGCTTGGGGGACAGATTCATGAACACTGAAGCTTTCTTT.

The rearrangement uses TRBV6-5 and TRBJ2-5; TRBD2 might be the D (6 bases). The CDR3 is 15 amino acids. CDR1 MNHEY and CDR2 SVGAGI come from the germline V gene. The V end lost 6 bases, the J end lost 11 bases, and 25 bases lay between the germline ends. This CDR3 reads CASRRLDGAPREQYF. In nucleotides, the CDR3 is TGTGCCAGCAGACGGCTGGACGGGGCTCCCCGGGAGCAGTACTTC.

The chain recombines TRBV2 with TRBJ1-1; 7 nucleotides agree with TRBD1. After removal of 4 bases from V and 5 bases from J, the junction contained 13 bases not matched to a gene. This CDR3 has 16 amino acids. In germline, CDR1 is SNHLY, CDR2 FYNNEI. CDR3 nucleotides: TGTGCCAGCAGTGGGAGGGGGCGCGGGCAGGGGACTGAAGCTTTCTTT. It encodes CASSGRGRGQGTEAFF.

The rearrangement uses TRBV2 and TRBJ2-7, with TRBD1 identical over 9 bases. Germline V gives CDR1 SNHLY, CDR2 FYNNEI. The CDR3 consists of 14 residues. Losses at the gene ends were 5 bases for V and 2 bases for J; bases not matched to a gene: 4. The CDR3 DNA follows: TGTGCCAGCAGTTCCGGGACAGGGACCTACGAGCAGTACTTC. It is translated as CASSSGTGTYEQYF. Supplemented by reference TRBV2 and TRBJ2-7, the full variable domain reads EPEVTQTPSHQVTQMGQEVILRCVPISNHLYFYWYRQILGQKVEFLVSFYNNEISEKSEIFDDQFSVERPDGSNFTLKIRSTKLEDSAMYFCASSSGTGTYEQYFGPGTRLTVT.

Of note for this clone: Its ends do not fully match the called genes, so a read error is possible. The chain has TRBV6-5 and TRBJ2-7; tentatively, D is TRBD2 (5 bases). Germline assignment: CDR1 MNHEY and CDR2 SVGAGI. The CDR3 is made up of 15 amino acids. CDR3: CASSGSAEAFGGATF. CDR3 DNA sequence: TGTGCCAGCAGTGGCTCCGCGGAGGCTTTTGGCGGTGCGACATTC.

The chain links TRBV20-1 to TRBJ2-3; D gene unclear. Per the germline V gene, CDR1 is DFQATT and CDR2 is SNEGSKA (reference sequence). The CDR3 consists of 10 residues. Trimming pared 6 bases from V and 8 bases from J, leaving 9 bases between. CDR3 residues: CSASLGTQYF. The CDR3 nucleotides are TGCAGTGCATCGCTAGGTACGCAGTATTTT.

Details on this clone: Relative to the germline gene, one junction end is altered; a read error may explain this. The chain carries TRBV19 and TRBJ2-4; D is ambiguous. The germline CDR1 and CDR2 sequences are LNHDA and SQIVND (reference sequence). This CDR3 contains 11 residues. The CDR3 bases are TGTGCCAGTAGTATCGACATCCGACCCTTCTTC. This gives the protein CASSIDIRPFF. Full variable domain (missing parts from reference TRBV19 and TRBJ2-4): DGGITQSPKYLFRKEGQNVTLSCEQNLNHDAMYWYRQDPGQGLRLIYYSQIVNDFQKGDIAEGYSVSREKKESFPLTVTSAQKNPTAFYLCASSIDIRPFFGAGTRLSVL.

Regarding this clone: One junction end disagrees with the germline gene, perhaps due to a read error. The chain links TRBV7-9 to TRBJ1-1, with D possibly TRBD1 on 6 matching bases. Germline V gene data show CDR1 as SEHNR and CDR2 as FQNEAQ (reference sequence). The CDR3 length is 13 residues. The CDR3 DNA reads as TGTTCCAGCAGCTCCGGCGGGGGCGGGTGGGCCTTCTTT. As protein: CSSSSGGGGWAFF.

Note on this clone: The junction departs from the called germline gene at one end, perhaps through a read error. The CDR3 region has the DNA TGTTCCAGCAGCTTTGAGTGGGTCGGGGCACCCCTCCACTTT. It yields the protein CSSSFEWVGAPLHF. The chain uses TRBV7-9 and TRBJ1-6; D call uncertain. Germline V gene data show CDR1 as SEHNR and CDR2 as FQNEAQ (reference sequence). The CDR3 loop spans 14 amino acids.

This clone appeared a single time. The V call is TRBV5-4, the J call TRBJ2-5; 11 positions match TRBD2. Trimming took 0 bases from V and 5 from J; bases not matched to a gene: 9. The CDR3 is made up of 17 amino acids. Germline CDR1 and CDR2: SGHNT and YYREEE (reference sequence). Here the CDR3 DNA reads TGTGCCAGCAGCTTGGCCGGTAGCGGGGGGGCCGCGGAGACCCAGTACTTC. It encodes CASSLAGSGGAAETQYF.

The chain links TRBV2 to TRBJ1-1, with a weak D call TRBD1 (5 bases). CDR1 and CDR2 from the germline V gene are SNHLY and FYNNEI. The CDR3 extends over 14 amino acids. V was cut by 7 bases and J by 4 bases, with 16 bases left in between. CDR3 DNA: TGTGCCAGCACTGGGAGGGCAGGGAGCACTGAAGCTTTCTTT. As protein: CASTGRAGSTEAFF.

The CDR3 spells CASSQQGSSNYGYTF. DNA for the CDR3: TGCGCCAGCAGCCAGCAGGGTTCCTCTAACTATGGCTACACCTTC. V and J are TRBV4-1 and TRBJ1-2, with D perhaps matching TRBD1 (5 bases). From germline, CDR1 is MGHRA and CDR2 YSYEKL. The CDR3 is 15 residues long. V lost 3 bases and J 0 bases, leaving 11 bases between the germline ends.

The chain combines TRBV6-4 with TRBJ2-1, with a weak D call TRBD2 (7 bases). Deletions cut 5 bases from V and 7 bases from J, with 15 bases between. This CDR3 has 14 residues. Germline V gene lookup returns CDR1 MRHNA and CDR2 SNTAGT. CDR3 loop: CASSTGGPSNEQFF. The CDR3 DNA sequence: TGTGCCAGCAGTACCGGGGGGCCTAGTAATGAGCAGTTCTTC.

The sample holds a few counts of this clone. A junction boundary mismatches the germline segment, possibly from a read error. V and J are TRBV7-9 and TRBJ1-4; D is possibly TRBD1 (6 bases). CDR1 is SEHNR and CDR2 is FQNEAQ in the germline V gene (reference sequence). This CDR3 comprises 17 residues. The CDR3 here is CSSSLVRGGSTNEKLFF. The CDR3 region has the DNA TGTTCCAGCAGCTTAGTCAGGGGCGGATCAACTAATGAAAAACTGTTTTTT.

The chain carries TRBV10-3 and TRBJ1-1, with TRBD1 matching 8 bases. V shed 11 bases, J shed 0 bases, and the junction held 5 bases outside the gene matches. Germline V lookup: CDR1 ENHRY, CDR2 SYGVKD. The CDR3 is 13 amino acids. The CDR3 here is CAARGPVNTEAFF. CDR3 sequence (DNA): TGTGCCGCCAGGGGGCCCGTGAACACTGAAGCTTTCTTT.

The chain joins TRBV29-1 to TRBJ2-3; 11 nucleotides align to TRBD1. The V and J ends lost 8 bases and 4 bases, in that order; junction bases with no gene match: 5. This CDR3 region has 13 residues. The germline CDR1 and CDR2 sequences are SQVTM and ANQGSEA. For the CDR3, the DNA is TGCAGCACTTTGGGACAGGGGGCAGATACGCAGTATTTT. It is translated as CSTLGQGADTQYF.

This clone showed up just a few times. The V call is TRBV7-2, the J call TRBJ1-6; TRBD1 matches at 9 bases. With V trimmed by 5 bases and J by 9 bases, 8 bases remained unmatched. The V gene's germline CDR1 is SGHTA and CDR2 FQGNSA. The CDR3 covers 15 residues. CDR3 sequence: CASSPQTGGSSPLHF. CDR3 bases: TGTGCCAGCAGCCCGCAGACAGGGGGTTCTTCACCCCTCCACTTT.

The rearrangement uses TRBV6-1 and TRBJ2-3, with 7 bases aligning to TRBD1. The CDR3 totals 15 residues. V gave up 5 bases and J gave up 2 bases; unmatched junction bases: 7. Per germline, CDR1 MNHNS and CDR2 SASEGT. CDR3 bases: TGTGCCAGCAGTAAGGACAGGATTTCCACAGATACGCAGTATTTT. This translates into CASSKDRISTDTQYF.

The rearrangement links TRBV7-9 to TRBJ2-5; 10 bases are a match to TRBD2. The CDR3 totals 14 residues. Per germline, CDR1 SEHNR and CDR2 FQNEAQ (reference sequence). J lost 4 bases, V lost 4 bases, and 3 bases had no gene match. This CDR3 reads CASSSRTSGETQYF. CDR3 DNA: TGTGCCAGCAGCTCCCGGACTAGCGGAGAGACCCAGTACTTC.

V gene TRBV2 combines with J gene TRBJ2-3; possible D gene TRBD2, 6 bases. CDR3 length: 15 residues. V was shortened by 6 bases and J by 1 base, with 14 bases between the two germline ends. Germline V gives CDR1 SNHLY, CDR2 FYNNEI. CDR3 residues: CASRQSGRGTDTQYF. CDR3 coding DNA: TGTGCCAGCAGGCAAAGCGGGCGGGGCACAGATACGCAGTATTTT.

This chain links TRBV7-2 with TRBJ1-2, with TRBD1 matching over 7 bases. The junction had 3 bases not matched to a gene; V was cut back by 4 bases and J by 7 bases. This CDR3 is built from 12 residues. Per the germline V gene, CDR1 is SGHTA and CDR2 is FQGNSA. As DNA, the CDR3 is TGTGCCAGCAGCTCGACAGGGTCTGGCTACACCTTC. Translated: CASSSTGSGYTF. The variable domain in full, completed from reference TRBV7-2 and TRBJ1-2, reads GAGVSQSPSNKVTEKGKDVELRCDPISGHTALYWYRQSLGQGLEFLIYFQGNSAPDKSGLPSDRFSAERTGGSVSTLTIQRTQQEDSAVYLCASSSTGSGYTFGSGTRLTVV.

The CDR3 region is CASSLGGQGWDMTEAFF. The CDR3 DNA reads as TGTGCCAGCAGTTTAGGTGGGCAGGGGTGGGATATGACTGAAGCTTTCTTT. The rearrangement links TRBV28 to TRBJ1-1; D may be TRBD1 (6 bases). The germline gives CDR1 MDHEN, CDR2 SYDVKM. The CDR3 is made up of 17 amino acids. Trimming removed 2 bases from V and 5 bases from J, with 21 bases in between. The variable domain in full, with the rest retrieved from reference TRBV28 and TRBJ1-1, is DVKVTQSSRYLVKRTGEKVFLECVQDMDHENMFWYRQDPGLGLRLIYFSYDVKMKEKGDIPEGYSVSREKKERFSLILESASTNQTSMYLCASSLGGQGWDMTEAFFGQGTRLTVV.

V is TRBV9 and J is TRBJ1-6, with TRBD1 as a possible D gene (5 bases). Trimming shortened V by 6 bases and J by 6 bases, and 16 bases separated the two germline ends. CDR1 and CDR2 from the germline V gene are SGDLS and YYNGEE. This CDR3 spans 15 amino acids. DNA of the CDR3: TGTGCCAGCAACCCTGGGGGGTTGGGTAATTCACCCCTCCACTTT. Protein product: CASNPGGLGNSPLHF. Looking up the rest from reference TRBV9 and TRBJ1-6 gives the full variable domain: DSGVTQTPKHLITATGQRVTLRCSPRSGDLSVYWYQQSLDQGLQFLIQYYNGEERAKGNILERFSAQQFPDLHSELNLSSLELGDSALYFCASNPGGLGNSPLHFGNGTRLTVT.